This entry lists 30 T cell receptor beta chains sequenced from one sample in a study of blood T cell repertoires in COVID-19. The repertoire was sequenced with immunoSEQ multiplex PCR; TCRdb's copy has only in-frame clones and lacks some. The table shows 30,000 to 40,000 clones, with 65% to 90% occurring only once. The sequenced sample was peripheral blood. Receptors were obtained from a woman in her sixties with active COVID-19.

J is TRBJ1-2 and V is TRBV9; 9 bases are shared with TRBD1. The CDR3 is 14 residues long. V lost 0 bases and J lost 6; bases outside the gene matches: 3. CDR1 SGDLS and CDR2 YYNGEE come from the germline V gene. Here the CDR3 reads CASSVDRGRDGYTF. CDR3 bases: TGTGCCAGCAGCGTAGACAGGGGGCGCGATGGCTACACCTTC.

The V and J genes are TRBV19 and TRBJ1-2; 7 bases are shared with TRBD1. CDR3 size: 16 residues. Germline CDR1 and CDR2: LNHDA and SQIVND (reference sequence). Trimming removed 3 bases from V and 1 base from J; junction bases left unmatched: 8. The CDR3 here is CASSIFWDSDNYGYTF. In nucleotides, the CDR3 is TGTGCCAGTAGTATTTTCTGGGACAGTGATAACTATGGCTACACCTTC.

The chain couples TRBV5-1 to TRBJ2-5; 9 bases are shared with TRBD1. The germline gives CDR1 SGHRS, CDR2 YFSETQ. V lost 3 bases, J lost 5 bases, and 8 bases stayed unmatched. The CDR3 contains 15 residues. CDR3 sequence reads: CASSSRTGVGETQYF. In DNA, the CDR3 is TGCGCCAGCAGCTCGCGGACAGGGGTAGGGGAGACCCAGTACTTC.

V and J are TRBV7-3 and TRBJ2-6; no clear D gene. The germline CDR1 and CDR2 sequences are SGHTA and FQGTGA. Trimming left V 2 bases short and J 0 bases short, with 5 bases between. CDR3 length: 15 amino acids. The CDR3, as DNA: TGTGCCAGCAGCTTATCCTCCTCTGGGGCCAACGTCCTGACTTTC. It codes for CASSLSSSGANVLTF.

In this sample, this clone turned up once. This sequence joins TRBV4-1 and TRBJ2-2; 11 bases line up with TRBD2. Germline V gene data show CDR1 as MGHRA and CDR2 as YSYEKL. This CDR3 spans 15 amino acids. Trimming at V came to 4 bases and at J to 5 bases, leaving 3 bases not matched to a gene. CDR3 coding DNA: TGCGCCAGCAGCCGTAGCGGGGGGGAGACCGGGGAGCTGTTTTTT. Amino acids: CASSRSGGETGELFF.

This chain connects TRBV6-5 to TRBJ1-2; TRBD1 agrees at 9 bases. V gave up 6 bases and J gave up 6 bases; unmatched junction bases: 8. Germline CDR1 MNHEY, CDR2 SVGAGI. There are 14 residues in the CDR3. CDR3 protein: CASRTQGAQDGYTF. The CDR3 coding sequence is TGTGCCAGCAGGACACAGGGGGCGCAGGATGGCTACACCTTC.

The chain is built from TRBV27 and TRBJ2-2; 12 bases are shared with TRBD2. Germline lookup yields CDR1 MNHEY and CDR2 SMNVEV (reference sequence). CDR3 size: 17 residues. V trimming: 4 bases; J trimming: 4 bases; junction bases outside the gene matches: 7. CDR3 DNA sequence: TGTGCCAGCAGTTCGACTAGCGGGGGCGGAGGCACCGGGGAGCTGTTTTTT. Protein sequence: CASSSTSGGGGTGELFF.

The genes are TRBV3-1 (or the pseudogene TRBV3-2) and TRBJ2-5, with D hard to call. CDR3 length equals 12 residues. Germline CDR1 reads LGHDT; CDR2 reads YNNKEL (reference sequence). The V and J ends lost 1 base and 3 bases respectively, with 3 bases between them. CDR3 coding DNA: TGTGCCAGCAGCCAAGTTAAAGAGACCCAGTACTTC. Its protein product is CASSQVKETQYF.

The chain combines TRBV6-5 with TRBJ2-7; 14 positions agree with TRBD2. Germline trimming cut 6 bases from V and 3 bases from J; bases unmatched to any gene: 4. This CDR3 is 15 amino acids long. Germline CDR1 is MNHEY and CDR2 is SVGAGI. The CDR3 bases are TGTGCCAGCAGCGCCGGGACTAGCGGGAGCTACGAGCAGTACTTC. It is translated as CASSAGTSGSYEQYF.

The V and J genes are TRBV10-1 and TRBJ1-2; 8 nucleotides match TRBD1. After removal of 3 bases from V and 1 base from J, the junction contained 16 bases not matched to a gene. Germline V CDR1 and CDR2: WNHNN, SYGVQD (reference sequence). The CDR3 is 19 amino acids. The CDR3 DNA reads as TGCGCCAGCAGTGACCCCGACAGGGGCCGCCACAATTTTAACTATGGCTACACCTTC. Encoded protein: CASSDPDRGRHNFNYGYTF.

In its sample, this clone was seen a few times. This sequence joins TRBV19 and TRBJ2-2; 10 positions agree with TRBD1. Germline V lookup: CDR1 LNHDA, CDR2 SQIVND (reference sequence). Losses at the gene ends were 8 bases for V and 8 bases for J; bases not matched to a gene: 11. This CDR3 comprises 15 residues. The CDR3: CASGNRDRGPGELFF. CDR3 DNA sequence: TGTGCCAGTGGGAACCGGGACAGGGGTCCGGGGGAGCTGTTTTTT. Based on the CDR3 plus reference TRBV19 and TRBJ2-2, the full variable domain is DGGITQSPKYLFRKEGQNVTLSCEQNLNHDAMYWYRQDPGQGLRLIYYSQIVNDFQKGDIAEGYSVSREKKESFPLTVTSAQKNPTAFYLCASGNRDRGPGELFFGEGSRLTVL.

The rearrangement joins TRBV7-6 to TRBJ2-2, with 9 bases fitting TRBD1. In germline, CDR1 is SGHVS, CDR2 FNYEAQ. The CDR3 covers 16 residues. V dropped 1 base and J dropped 4; count of bases not matched to a gene: 4. Written as DNA, the CDR3 is TGTGCCAGCAGCTTAGGAGGGACAGGGACCACCGGGGAGCTGTTTTTT. Translating gives CASSLGGTGTTGELFF.

The chain couples TRBV6-5 to TRBJ2-7; 7 bases fit TRBD1. The CDR3 is 15 residues long. Germline V lookup: CDR1 MNHEY, CDR2 SVGAGI. V shed 7 bases, J shed 1 base, and the junction held 10 bases outside the gene matches. CDR3: CASTRRGDSSYEQYF. The CDR3, as DNA: TGTGCCAGCACCAGAAGAGGGGACAGTTCCTACGAGCAGTACTTC.

CDR3 amino acids: CASSPTGTGVVEQFF. CDR3 DNA: TGCGCCAGCAGCCCCACCGGGACAGGGGTTGTTGAGCAGTTCTTC. J is TRBJ2-1 and V is TRBV4-1; 10 nucleotides agree with TRBD1. The CDR3 is made up of 15 amino acids. Looked up from germline, CDR1 is MGHRA and CDR2 is YSYEKL. J gave up 9 bases and V 4 bases, and 9 bases lay outside the gene matches.

This chain links TRBV4-1 with TRBJ2-7; D is unclear. The CDR3 extends over 15 amino acids. Germline V gene lookup returns CDR1 MGHRA and CDR2 YSYEKL. V shed 4 bases and J shed 3 bases, with 16 bases lying between them. CDR3 DNA sequence: TGCGCCAGCAGCCGACTTCCCACTTCACTCTACGAGCAGTACTTC. This gives the protein CASSRLPTSLYEQYF.

This chain links TRBV2 with TRBJ1-1; D is unclear. The germline V and J ends were trimmed by 6 bases and 3 bases, with 14 bases remaining between them. CDR3 length equals 14 residues. Germline V lookup: CDR1 SNHLY, CDR2 FYNNEI. CDR3 coding DNA: TGTGCCAGCAGCGCCAACTTTATGTACACTGAAGCTTTCTTT. It yields the protein CASSANFMYTEAFF.

This chain connects TRBV28 to TRBJ2-7; possibly TRBD2 for D (6 bases). Trimming removed 3 bases from V and 5 bases from J, with 17 bases in between. Germline assignment: CDR1 MDHEN and CDR2 SYDVKM. This CDR3 has 15 amino acids. CDR3 sequence reads: CASSFSNPGVHEQYF. The CDR3 DNA reads as TGTGCCAGCAGTTTTTCAAACCCGGGAGTACACGAGCAGTACTTC.

This chain links TRBV2 with TRBJ2-5; 8 nucleotides match TRBD2. Looked up from germline, CDR1 is SNHLY and CDR2 is FYNNEI. The CDR3 consists of 13 residues. V lost 4 bases to trimming and J lost 4 bases; unmatched junction nucleotides: 2. CDR3 nucleotides: TGTGCCAGCAGTGTCGGGGGGGCAGAGACCCAGTACTTC. Translation gives CASSVGGAETQYF.

J is TRBJ2-7 and V is TRBV19; D gene ambiguous. Looked up from germline, CDR1 is LNHDA and CDR2 is SQIVND (reference sequence). This CDR3 has 13 amino acids. Trimming took 4 bases from V and 6 from J, leaving 13 bases between them. CDR3: CASSSHTTAEQYF. The CDR3 nucleotides read TGTGCCAGTAGTAGCCACACTACGGCCGAGCAGTACTTC.

This clone was seen once. The rearrangement links TRBV2 to TRBJ2-5, with TRBD2 matching 7 bases. The germline CDR1 and CDR2 sequences are SNHLY and FYNNEI. With V trimmed by 1 base and J by 2 bases, 7 bases remained unmatched. CDR3 length: 16 amino acids. Written as DNA, the CDR3 is TGTGCCAGCAGTGAAGATAGGGTCGGGGGGCAAGAGACCCAGTACTTC. As protein: CASSEDRVGGQETQYF.

V is TRBV29-1 and J is TRBJ2-7; 8 nucleotides match TRBD1. V gave up 6 bases and J gave up 5 bases; unmatched junction bases: 9. The CDR3 contains 13 residues. Germline CDR1 reads SQVTM; CDR2 reads ANQGSEA. The CDR3, as DNA: TGCAGCGTGGGGACAGGTCGCATGAACGAGCAGTACTTC. Translation: CSVGTGRMNEQYF.

This rearrangement joins TRBV27 to TRBJ2-1, with TRBD2 identical over 14 bases. CDR1 MNHEY and CDR2 SMNVEV come from the germline V gene (reference sequence). The length of the CDR3 is 20 residues. V shed 2 bases, J shed 4 bases, and the junction held 13 bases outside the gene matches. The CDR3 loop reads CASSLPSGLAGVALYNEQFF. DNA for the CDR3: TGTGCCAGCAGTTTACCCTCGGGACTAGCGGGAGTGGCCCTTTACAATGAGCAGTTCTTC.

The chain has TRBV5-6 and TRBJ2-6; maybe TRBD2 (6 bases). V lost 4 bases to trimming and J lost 2 bases, with 10 bases between them. Per germline, CDR1 SGHDT and CDR2 YYEEEE. The CDR3 sequence is 15 residues long. CDR3 nucleotide sequence: TGTGCCAGCAGCACCACGGGGGCTGGGGCCAACGTCCTGACTTTC. Translating gives CASSTTGAGANVLTF. The full variable domain, its missing parts supplied by reference TRBV5-6 and TRBJ2-6, is DAGVTQSPTHLIKTRGQQVTLRCSPKSGHDTVSWYQQALGQGPQFIFQYYEEEERQRGNFPDRFSGHQFPNYSSELNVNALLLGDSALYLCASSTTGAGANVLTFGAGSRLTVL.

A few counts support this clone. V gene TRBV10-3 combines with J gene TRBJ1-2, with TRBD1 matching over 8 bases. The germline V gene encodes CDR1 ENHRY and CDR2 SYGVKD. V trimming: 6 bases; J trimming: 4 bases; junction bases outside the gene matches: 7. The CDR3 contains 14 residues. CDR3 bases: TGTGCCATCAGCCTTGGACAGGGTGCCTATGGCTACACCTTC. Protein product: CAISLGQGAYGYTF.

CDR3 region: CAWETAQNTEAFF. In nucleotides, the CDR3 is TGTGCCTGGGAGACAGCTCAGAACACTGAAGCTTTCTTT. The V and J genes are TRBV30 and TRBJ1-1, with a possible D match to TRBD1 (5 bases). This CDR3 has 13 residues. The V gene lost 5 bases and the J gene lost 1 base, with 11 bases spanning the gap. Germline V gene sequence: CDR1 GTSNPN, CDR2 SVGIG (reference sequence).

This clone was counted only a few times. The chain recombines TRBV3-1 (or the pseudogene TRBV3-2) with TRBJ1-4; possibly TRBD1 for D (5 bases). This CDR3 comprises 13 residues. V shed 1 base and J shed 7 bases, with 7 bases lying between them. Germline V lookup: CDR1 LGHDT, CDR2 YNNKEL (reference sequence). The CDR3, as DNA: TGTGCCAGCAGCCAAGGCGGGGGTGAAAAACTGTTTTTT. Its protein product is CASSQGGGEKLFF.

The gene calls are TRBV2 and TRBJ2-1; TRBD2 agrees at 11 bases. The length of the CDR3 is 18 residues. V shed 8 bases and J 0 bases; nucleotides not matched to a gene: 12. Germline CDR1 is SNHLY and CDR2 is FYNNEI. In DNA, the CDR3 is TGTGCCAGCCCCGATCCCATAGCGGGAGGGCTCTCCTACAATGAGCAGTTCTTC. It is translated as CASPDPIAGGLSYNEQFF. The whole variable domain, filled in from reference TRBV2 and TRBJ2-1, reads EPEVTQTPSHQVTQMGQEVILRCVPISNHLYFYWYRQILGQKVEFLVSFYNNEISEKSEIFDDQFSVERPDGSNFTLKIRSTKLEDSAMYFCASPDPIAGGLSYNEQFFGPGTRLTVL.

The chain combines TRBV27 with TRBJ2-2; TRBD2 agrees at 11 bases. CDR1 MNHEY and CDR2 SMNVEV come from the germline V gene (reference sequence). The CDR3 is 15 amino acids. The V segment lost 6 bases and the J segment 0 bases; nucleotides outside the gene matches: 0. As DNA, the CDR3 is TGTGCCAGCAGACTAGCGGGGGCGAACACCGGGGAGCTGTTTTTT. It encodes CASRLAGANTGELFF.

The chain recombines TRBV6-1 with TRBJ1-1; D is possibly TRBD1 (6 bases). Trimming removed 0 bases at V and 9 bases at J, with 14 bases between. The CDR3 length is 14 residues. CDR1 is MNHNS, CDR2 SASEGT, per germline. The CDR3 region has the DNA TGTGCCAGCAGTGAAGCGAGTCAGGGGCTGAAAGCTTTCTTT. It translates to CASSEASQGLKAFF.

V gene TRBV28 combines with J gene TRBJ2-3; 8 bases match TRBD1. The V segment lost 7 bases and the J segment 3 bases; nucleotides outside the gene matches: 6. Germline lookup yields CDR1 MDHEN and CDR2 SYDVKM. This CDR3 has 14 residues. The CDR3, as DNA: TGTGCCAGCACTCTACAGGGGGTGACAGATACGCAGTATTTT. This sequence encodes CASTLQGVTDTQYF.